This TCR beta chain was recovered during a study of radiotherapy plus CTLA-4 blockade in lung cancer. Study in general: An objective response was seen in about a sixth of patients, and disease control in around 33%. Points from the study as a whole: Blood saw expansion of tumor-derived TCR clones after radiotherapy plus ipilimumab. The best predictor of response was reported to be early blood T cell clone dynamics, with interferon-beta.

With respect to this clone: Its specificity is not known.

Clones were sequenced by immunoSEQ multiplex PCR, and TCRdb holds only the in-frame ones, with some missing. The data contain 65,000 to 90,000 clones, around 87% of them seen just once; the ten biggest clones take up 35% to 45%. CTLA-4 blockade with ipilimumab, together with focal radiation, was given to patients with chemo-refractory metastatic non-small-cell lung cancer. V was pared by 7 bases and J by 4 bases, with 13 bases between. Germline V lookup: CDR1 SNHLY, CDR2 FYNNEI. This CDR3 contains 14 residues. The V and J genes are TRBV2 and TRBJ2-2, with D tentatively TRBD1 (6 bases). This receptor was taken from a human donor with non-small cell lung cancer that progressed on radiotherapy plus ipilimumab. Here the sequenced sample was peripheral blood, taken from a patient treated with radiotherapy plus ipilimumab. The CDR3 protein is CASNRDSGTGELFF. The CDR3 DNA is TGTGCCAGCAACAGGGATTCGGGCACCGGGGAGCTGTTTTTT.